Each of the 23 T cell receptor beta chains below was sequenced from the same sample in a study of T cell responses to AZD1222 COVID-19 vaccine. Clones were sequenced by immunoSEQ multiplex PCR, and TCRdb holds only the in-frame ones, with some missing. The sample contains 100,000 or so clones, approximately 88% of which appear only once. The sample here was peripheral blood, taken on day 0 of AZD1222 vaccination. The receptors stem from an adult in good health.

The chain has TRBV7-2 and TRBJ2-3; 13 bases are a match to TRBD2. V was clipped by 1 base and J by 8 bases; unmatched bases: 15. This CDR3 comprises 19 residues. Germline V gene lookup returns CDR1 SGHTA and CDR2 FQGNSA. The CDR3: CASSLELLTSGRASGTQYF. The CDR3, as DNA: TGTGCCAGCAGCTTAGAGCTTCTCACTAGCGGGAGGGCCTCGGGTACGCAGTATTTT.

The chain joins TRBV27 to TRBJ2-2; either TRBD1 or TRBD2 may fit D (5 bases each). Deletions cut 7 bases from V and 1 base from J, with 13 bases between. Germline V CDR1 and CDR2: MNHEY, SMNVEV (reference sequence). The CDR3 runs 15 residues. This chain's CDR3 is CASKFGTENTGELFF. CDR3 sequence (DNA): TGTGCCAGCAAGTTCGGGACGGAGAACACCGGGGAGCTGTTTTTT.

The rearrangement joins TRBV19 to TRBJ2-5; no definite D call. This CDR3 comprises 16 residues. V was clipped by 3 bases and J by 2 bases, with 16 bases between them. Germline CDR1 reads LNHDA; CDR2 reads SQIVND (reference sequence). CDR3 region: CASSIGSQSAQETQYF. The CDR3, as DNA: TGTGCCAGTAGTATTGGTAGCCAAAGCGCTCAAGAGACCCAGTACTTC.

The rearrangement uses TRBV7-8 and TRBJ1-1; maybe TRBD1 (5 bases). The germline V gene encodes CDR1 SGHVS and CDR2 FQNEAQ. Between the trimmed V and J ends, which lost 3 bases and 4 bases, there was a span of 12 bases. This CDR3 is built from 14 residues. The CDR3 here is CASSFGGKGTEAFF. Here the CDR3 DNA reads TGTGCCAGCAGCTTTGGGGGGAAAGGCACTGAAGCTTTCTTT.

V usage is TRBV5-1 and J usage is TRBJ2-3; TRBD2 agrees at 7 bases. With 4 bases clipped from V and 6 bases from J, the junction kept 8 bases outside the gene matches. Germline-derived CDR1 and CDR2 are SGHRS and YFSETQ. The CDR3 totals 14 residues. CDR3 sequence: CASSTMAGDDTQYF. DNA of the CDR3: TGCGCCAGCAGCACCATGGCGGGGGACGATACGCAGTATTTT.

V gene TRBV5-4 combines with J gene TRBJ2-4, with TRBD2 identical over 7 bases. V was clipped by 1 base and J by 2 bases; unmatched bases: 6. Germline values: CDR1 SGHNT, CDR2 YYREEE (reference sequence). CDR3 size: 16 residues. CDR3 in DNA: TGTGCCAGCAGCTTGAAAGCCGGGGGGTCCAAAAACATTCAGTACTTC. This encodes CASSLKAGGSKNIQYF.

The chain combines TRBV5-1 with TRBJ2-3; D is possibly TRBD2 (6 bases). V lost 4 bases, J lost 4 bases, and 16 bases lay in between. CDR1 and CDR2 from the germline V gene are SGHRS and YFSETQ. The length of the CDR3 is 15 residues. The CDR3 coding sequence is TGCGCCAGCAGCCCCAGGGACTCTCCGCCAGATACGCAGTATTTT. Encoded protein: CASSPRDSPPDTQYF.

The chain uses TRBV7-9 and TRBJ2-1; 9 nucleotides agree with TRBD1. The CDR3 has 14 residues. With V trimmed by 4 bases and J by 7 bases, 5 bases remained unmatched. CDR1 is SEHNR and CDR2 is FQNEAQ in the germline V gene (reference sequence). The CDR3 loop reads CASSSDRGSNEQFF. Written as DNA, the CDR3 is TGTGCCAGCAGCTCCGACAGGGGGTCGAATGAGCAGTTCTTC.

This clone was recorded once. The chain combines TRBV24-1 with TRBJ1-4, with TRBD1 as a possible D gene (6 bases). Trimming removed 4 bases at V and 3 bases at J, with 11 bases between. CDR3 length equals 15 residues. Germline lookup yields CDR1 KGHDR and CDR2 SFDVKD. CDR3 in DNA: TGTGCCACCAGTGAATTGGGGGGCCCTAATGAAAAACTGTTTTTT. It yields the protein CATSELGGPNEKLFF.

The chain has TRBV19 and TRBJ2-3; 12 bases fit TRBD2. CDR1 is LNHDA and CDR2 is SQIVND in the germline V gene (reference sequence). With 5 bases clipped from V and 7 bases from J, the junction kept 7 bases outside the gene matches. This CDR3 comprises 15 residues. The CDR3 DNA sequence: TGTGCCAGTAGTCAGCTAGCGGGGGGGCCTAATACGCAGTATTTT. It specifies CASSQLAGGPNTQYF.

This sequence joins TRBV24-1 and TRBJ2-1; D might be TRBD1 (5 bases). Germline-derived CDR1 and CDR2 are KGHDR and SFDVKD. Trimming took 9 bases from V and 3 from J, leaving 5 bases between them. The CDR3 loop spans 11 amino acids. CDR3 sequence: CATDSYNEQFF. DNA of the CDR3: TGTGCCACCGACAGCTACAATGAGCAGTTCTTC.

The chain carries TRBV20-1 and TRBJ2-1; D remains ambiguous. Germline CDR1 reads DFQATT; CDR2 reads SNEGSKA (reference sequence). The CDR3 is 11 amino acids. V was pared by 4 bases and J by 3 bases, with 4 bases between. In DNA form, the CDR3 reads TGCAGTGCTAAAGACTACAATGAGCAGTTCTTC. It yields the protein CSAKDYNEQFF.

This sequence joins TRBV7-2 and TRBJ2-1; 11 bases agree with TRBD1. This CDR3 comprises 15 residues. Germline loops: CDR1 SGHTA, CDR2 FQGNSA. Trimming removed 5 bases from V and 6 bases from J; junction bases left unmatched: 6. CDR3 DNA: TGTGCCAGCAGCCCGGGACAGGGGGGCCGCAATGAGCAGTTCTTC. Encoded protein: CASSPGQGGRNEQFF.

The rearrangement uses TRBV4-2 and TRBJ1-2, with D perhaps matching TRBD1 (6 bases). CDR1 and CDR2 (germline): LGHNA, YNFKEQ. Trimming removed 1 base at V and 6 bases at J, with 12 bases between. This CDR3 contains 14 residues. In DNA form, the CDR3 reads TGTGCCAGCAGCCAAGGGTCCGGGGGGCATGGCTACACCTTC. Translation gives CASSQGSGGHGYTF.

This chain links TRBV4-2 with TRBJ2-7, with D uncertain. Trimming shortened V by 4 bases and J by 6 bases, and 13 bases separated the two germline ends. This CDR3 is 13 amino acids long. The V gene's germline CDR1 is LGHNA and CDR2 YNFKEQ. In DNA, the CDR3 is TGTGCCAGCAGCCCGAAACGGTCGGGCGAGCAGTACTTC. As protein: CASSPKRSGEQYF.

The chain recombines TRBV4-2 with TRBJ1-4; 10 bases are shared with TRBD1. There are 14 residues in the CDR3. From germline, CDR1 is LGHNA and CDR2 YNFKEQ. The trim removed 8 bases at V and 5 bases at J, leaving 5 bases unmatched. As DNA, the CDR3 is TGTGCCAGCTGCCCGGGACAGGGGAATGAAAAACTGTTTTTT. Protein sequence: CASCPGQGNEKLFF.

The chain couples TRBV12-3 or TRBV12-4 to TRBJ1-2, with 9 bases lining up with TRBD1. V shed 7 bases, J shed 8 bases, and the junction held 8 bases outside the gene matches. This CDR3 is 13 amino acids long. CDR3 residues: CASTAGTGRGYTF. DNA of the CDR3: TGTGCCAGCACCGCTGGGACAGGGAGAGGCTACACCTTC.

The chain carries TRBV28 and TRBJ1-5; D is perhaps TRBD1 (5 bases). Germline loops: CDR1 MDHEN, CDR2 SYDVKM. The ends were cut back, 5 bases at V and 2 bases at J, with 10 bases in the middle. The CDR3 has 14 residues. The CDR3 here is CASSTPGRNQPQHF. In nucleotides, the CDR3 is TGTGCCAGCAGTACACCAGGGCGCAATCAGCCCCAGCATTTT.

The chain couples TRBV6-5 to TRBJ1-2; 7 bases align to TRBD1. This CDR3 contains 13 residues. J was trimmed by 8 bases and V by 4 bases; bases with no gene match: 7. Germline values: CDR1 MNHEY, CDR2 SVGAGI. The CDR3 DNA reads TGTGCCAGCAGTTGGGGACAGACTGAAGGCTACACCTTC. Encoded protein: CASSWGQTEGYTF.

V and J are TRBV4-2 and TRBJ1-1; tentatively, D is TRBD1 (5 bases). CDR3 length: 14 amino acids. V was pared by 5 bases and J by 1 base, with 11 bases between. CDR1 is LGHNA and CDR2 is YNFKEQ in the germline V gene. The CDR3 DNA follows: TGTGCCAGCAGCGCAGGGAGAGGGAACACTGAAGCTTTCTTT. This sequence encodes CASSAGRGNTEAFF.

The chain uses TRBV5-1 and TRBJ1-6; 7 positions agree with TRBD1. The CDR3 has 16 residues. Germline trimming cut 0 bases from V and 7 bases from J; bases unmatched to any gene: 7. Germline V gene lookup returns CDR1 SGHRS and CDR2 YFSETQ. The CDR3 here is CASSLEVQGRNSPLHF. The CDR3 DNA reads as TGCGCCAGCAGCTTGGAGGTACAGGGGCGGAATTCACCCCTCCACTTT.

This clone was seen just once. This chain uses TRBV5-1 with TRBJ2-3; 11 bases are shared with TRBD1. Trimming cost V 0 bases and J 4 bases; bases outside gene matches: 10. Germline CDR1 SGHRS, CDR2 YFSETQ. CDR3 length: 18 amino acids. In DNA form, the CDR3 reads TGCGCCAGCAGCTTGGGATGGAGCGGGGACAGGGGGGCAGATACGCAGTATTTT. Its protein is CASSLGWSGDRGADTQYF.

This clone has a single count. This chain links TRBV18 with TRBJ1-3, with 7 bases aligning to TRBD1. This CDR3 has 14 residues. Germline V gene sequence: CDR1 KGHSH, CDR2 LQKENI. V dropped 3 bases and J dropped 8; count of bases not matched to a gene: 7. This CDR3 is CASSPDEGAYTIYF. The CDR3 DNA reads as TGTGCCAGCTCACCGGACGAGGGGGCATACACCATATATTTT.